Listed here are 32 T cell receptor beta chains from one sample, sequenced in a study of spatial heterogeneity in lung cancer. Time point denoted: sample taken at primary tumor resection. From the 5' RACE reads, TCRdb called clonotypes with MiXCR, one entry per CDR3 protein. The repertoire holds tens of thousands of distinct CDR3 sequences, with nearly 6.5% as singletons. The specimen was PBMCs, collected at surgery. The receptors come from a female donor with early-stage non-small cell lung cancer.

This clonotype was seen a few times. V is TRBV7-9 and J is TRBJ1-4, with D perhaps matching TRBD1 (5 bases). Looked up from germline, CDR1 is SEHNR and CDR2 is FQNEAQ (reference sequence). The CDR3 loop spans 16 amino acids. Trimming took 5 bases from V and 7 from J, leaving 20 bases between them. The DNA of the CDR3 is TGTGCCAGCAGCCCACGGCAGGGACGATCGGCTGAAAAACTGTTTTTT. Its protein is CASSPRQGRSAEKLFF.

This clonotype was observed at least ten times. The rearrangement links TRBV12-3 or TRBV12-4 to TRBJ2-2; TRBD2 matches at 7 bases. Unmatched junction bases numbered 4, after V lost 6 bases and J lost 6 bases. The CDR3 is 13 residues long. CDR3 amino acids: CASRFTSAGELFF. DNA for the CDR3: TGTGCCAGCAGATTCACTAGCGCCGGGGAGCTGTTTTTT.

The J gene is TRBJ1-3, the V gene TRBV5-5; perhaps TRBD1 as D (5 bases). V lost 0 bases and J 7 bases, leaving 11 bases between the germline ends. Germline values: CDR1 SGHKS, CDR2 YYEKEE (reference sequence). The CDR3 loop spans 14 amino acids. This CDR3 reads CASSLGQPLNTIYF. DNA of the CDR3: TGTGCCAGCAGCTTGGGACAGCCATTGAACACCATATATTTT.

This clonotype came up a few times. The rearrangement joins TRBV5-1 to TRBJ1-5; 9 nucleotides match TRBD1. This CDR3 is built from 15 residues. Losses at the gene ends were 0 bases for V and 5 bases for J; bases not matched to a gene: 3. Germline assignment: CDR1 SGHRS and CDR2 YFSETQ. CDR3 protein: CASSLDGTGHQPQHF. CDR3 coding DNA: TGCGCCAGCAGCTTGGATGGGACAGGGCATCAGCCCCAGCATTTT.

The rearrangement joins TRBV20-1 to TRBJ1-2; D gene uncertain. This CDR3 has 14 amino acids. Germline CDR1 and CDR2: DFQATT and SNEGSKA (reference sequence). V lost 1 base, J lost 1 base, and 10 bases lay in between. The CDR3 spells CSARGRDFNYGYTF. The CDR3 nucleotides read TGCAGTGCTAGAGGTCGGGATTTTAACTATGGCTACACCTTC.

This clonotype occurred a few times. The chain joins TRBV11-2 to TRBJ1-1, with D uncertain. Germline V lookup: CDR1 SGHAT, CDR2 FQNNGV. The CDR3 loop spans 13 amino acids. The V end was cut by 2 bases, the J end by 10 bases, with 14 bases between. The chain's CDR3 is CASSLPGSKVAFF. CDR3 in DNA: TGTGCCAGCAGCTTACCAGGCAGCAAAGTAGCTTTCTTT.

This clonotype was recorded at least ten times. This chain uses TRBV11-2 with TRBJ2-4, with 7 bases that match TRBD1. J gave up 0 bases and V 5 bases, and 13 bases lay outside the gene matches. Germline V CDR1 and CDR2: SGHAT, FQNNGV. The CDR3 covers 18 residues. Here the CDR3 DNA reads TGTGCCAGCAGCCCTGGGACAGTCTCACCTCTAGCCAAAAACATTCAGTACTTC. Its translation is CASSPGTVSPLAKNIQYF. The variable domain in full, completed from reference TRBV11-2 and TRBJ2-4, reads EAGVAQSPRYKIIEKRQSVAFWCNPISGHATLYWYQQILGQGPKLLIQFQNNGVVDDSQLPKDRFSAERLKGVDSTLKIQPAKLEDSAVYLCASSPGTVSPLAKNIQYFGAGTRLSVL.

The chain uses TRBV7-8 and TRBJ2-1, with D possibly TRBD2 on 5 matching bases. This CDR3 has 17 amino acids. Germline V lookup: CDR1 SGHVS, CDR2 FQNEAQ. Deletions cut 5 bases from V and 9 bases from J, with 26 bases between. The CDR3 is CASSRLTSGITSGEQFF. CDR3 nucleotides: TGTGCCAGCAGCCGACTTACTTCCGGGATAACTTCAGGTGAGCAGTTCTTC.

This clonotype occurred many times. The gene calls are TRBV20-1 and TRBJ2-3, with 10 bases lining up with TRBD2. With V trimmed by 2 bases and J by 5 bases, 4 bases remained unmatched. Germline CDR1 and CDR2: DFQATT and SNEGSKA (reference sequence). The length of the CDR3 is 14 residues. The CDR3 is CSARLAGAGDTQYF. CDR3 in DNA: TGCAGTGCTAGACTAGCGGGAGCGGGAGATACGCAGTATTTT.

There are a few counts of this clonotype. The CDR3 spells CASSSGGTFYEQYV. The CDR3 DNA reads as TGTGCCAGCAGTTCGGGGGGGACGTTCTACGAGCAGTACGTC. The gene calls are TRBV28 and TRBJ2-7, with 8 bases aligning to TRBD2. The CDR3 has 14 amino acids. Per the germline V gene, CDR1 is MDHEN and CDR2 is SYDVKM. V lost 4 bases and J lost 3; bases outside the gene matches: 5.

This clonotype occurred many times. This rearrangement joins TRBV2 to TRBJ1-1, with D possibly being TRBD1 (5 bases). Germline CDR1 SNHLY, CDR2 FYNNEI. Trimming pared 11 bases from V and 0 bases from J, leaving 7 bases between. CDR3 length: 11 amino acids. The CDR3, as DNA: TGTGCCGACAGACTGAACACTGAAGCTTTCTTT. The encoded protein is CADRLNTEAFF.

This clonotype was detected ten times or more. The chain carries TRBV20-1 and TRBJ2-7; unclear D gene. The CDR3 loop spans 13 amino acids. The ends were cut back, 8 bases at V and 3 bases at J, with 17 bases in the middle. Germline V gives CDR1 DFQATT, CDR2 SNEGSKA (reference sequence). The DNA of the CDR3 is TGCAGTCTCTCGGGTGCAGACTTCTACGAGCAGTACGTC. Protein: CSLSGADFYEQYV.

This clonotype was counted a few times. In DNA form, the CDR3 reads TGTGCCAGCAGCCAAGGGCGGGGACAGCCGACTAACTATGGCTACACCTTC. It encodes CASSQGRGQPTNYGYTF. The V gene is TRBV6-5, the J gene TRBJ1-2; TRBD1 agrees at 7 bases. The CDR3 has 17 residues. V gave up 6 bases and J gave up 0 bases; unmatched junction bases: 13. Germline V gives CDR1 MNHEY, CDR2 SVGAGI.

This clonotype was found a few times. The V call is TRBV3-1, the J call TRBJ2-5; D remains ambiguous. Per germline, CDR1 LGHDT and CDR2 YNNKEL (reference sequence). CDR3 length: 12 residues. V was shortened by 0 bases and J by 9 bases, with 8 bases between the two germline ends. The CDR3 region is CASSQDLSPQYF. The CDR3 nucleotides are TGTGCCAGCAGCCAAGATCTGAGTCCCCAGTACTTC.

The chain links TRBV6-5 to TRBJ1-1; TRBD1 matches 10 bases. This CDR3 has 19 residues. V lost 2 bases and J lost 0; bases outside the gene matches: 12. Germline loops: CDR1 MNHEY, CDR2 SVGAGI. CDR3 amino acids: CASSYLGRQGASMNTEAFF. The CDR3 DNA reads as TGTGCCAGCAGTTACCTGGGAAGACAGGGGGCATCTATGAACACTGAAGCTTTCTTT.

This clonotype showed up many times. This chain connects TRBV29-1 to TRBJ2-7, with D hard to call. Per germline, CDR1 SQVTM and CDR2 ANQGSEA. The CDR3 consists of 14 residues. The germline V and J ends were trimmed by 4 bases and 2 bases, with 15 bases remaining between them. CDR3 amino acids: CSVAGTTTTYEQYF. In DNA, the CDR3 is TGCAGCGTTGCCGGCACCACCACTACCTACGAGCAGTACTTC.

The V gene is TRBV29-1, the J gene TRBJ2-7; D is tentatively TRBD1 or TRBD2 (5 bases each). The CDR3 totals 12 residues. Germline V lookup: CDR1 SQVTM, CDR2 ANQGSEA. The germline V and J ends were trimmed by 4 bases and 2 bases, with 9 bases remaining between them. CDR3 amino acids: CSVAVGAYEQYF. The DNA of the CDR3 is TGCAGCGTTGCGGTGGGGGCCTACGAGCAGTACTTC.

This clonotype was recorded at least ten times. The genes are TRBV5-1 and TRBJ1-1; TRBD1 might be the D (5 bases). This CDR3 is built from 15 residues. Trimming took 4 bases from V and 0 from J, leaving 13 bases between them. Germline CDR1 reads SGHRS; CDR2 reads YFSETQ. Here the CDR3 reads CASSPLGTLNTEAFF. The CDR3 nucleotides are TGCGCCAGCAGCCCCCTGGGGACTTTGAACACTGAAGCTTTCTTT. The whole variable domain, filled in from reference TRBV5-1 and TRBJ1-1, reads KAGVTQTPRYLIKTRGQQVTLSCSPISGHRSVSWYQQTPGQGLQFLFEYFSETQRNKGNFPGRFSGRQFSNSRSEMNVSTLELGDSALYLCASSPLGTLNTEAFFGQGTRLTVV.

The chain carries TRBV28 and TRBJ1-5; D is ambiguous. Trimming shortened V by 5 bases and J by 6 bases, and 17 bases separated the two germline ends. The germline V gene has CDR1 MDHEN and CDR2 SYDVKM. This CDR3 has 15 amino acids. Written as DNA, the CDR3 is TGTGCCAGCAGTCTTACAACAACGATTAGTCAGCCCCAGCATTTT. Its protein is CASSLTTTISQPQHF.

This clonotype was counted ten times or more. V and J are TRBV21-1 and TRBJ2-3; TRBD2, the D gene given by the table, was not confirmed from the DNA. TRBV21-1 is labeled a pseudogene. The length of the CDR3 is 16 residues. This CDR3 reads CASSNGTSGESDTQYF. As DNA, the CDR3 is TGTGCCAGCAGCAATGGGACTAGCGGGGAGAGTGATACGCAGTATTTT.

The chain joins TRBV20-1 to TRBJ1-1, with D maybe TRBD1 (5 bases). Deletions cut 0 bases from V and 4 bases from J, with 12 bases between. The CDR3 runs to 14 residues. CDR1 is DFQATT and CDR2 is SNEGSKA in the germline V gene (reference sequence). CDR3 amino acids: CSAREGRRTTEAFF. In nucleotides, the CDR3 is TGCAGTGCTAGAGAGGGACGCCGAACCACTGAAGCTTTCTTT.

Ten or more counts support this clonotype. The chain joins TRBV24-1 to TRBJ2-5; D unclear. Trimming shortened V by 0 bases and J by 3 bases, and 10 bases separated the two germline ends. Germline V CDR1 and CDR2: KGHDR, SFDVKD. The CDR3 consists of 15 residues. CDR3 loop: CATSDLHNLKETQYF. The CDR3 DNA reads TGTGCCACCAGTGATTTGCACAACCTAAAAGAGACCCAGTACTTC.

This clonotype was picked up a small number of times. This chain uses TRBV7-9 with TRBJ1-4; a weak D match, TRBD1 (6 bases). V gave up 5 bases and J gave up 4 bases, with 11 bases separating them. The CDR3 covers 14 residues. Per the germline V gene, CDR1 is SEHNR and CDR2 is FQNEAQ (reference sequence). The CDR3 loop reads CASSQGHGNEKLFF. CDR3 sequence (DNA): TGTGCCAGCAGCCAGGGACACGGTAATGAAAAACTGTTTTTT.

This clonotype came up many times. V usage is TRBV27 and J usage is TRBJ1-5; no reliable D call. Per the germline V gene, CDR1 is MNHEY and CDR2 is SMNVEV (reference sequence). CDR3 length: 16 residues. V was trimmed by 5 bases and J by 0 bases, leaving 14 bases between them. Here the CDR3 reads CASSTSSGYSNQPQHF. In DNA, the CDR3 is TGTGCCAGCAGTACTTCCAGCGGCTATAGCAATCAGCCCCAGCATTTT.

This clonotype has more than one count but fewer than ten. V and J are TRBV20-1 and TRBJ2-7; 7 nucleotides match TRBD2. The CDR3 runs 12 residues. In germline, CDR1 is DFQATT, CDR2 SNEGSKA (reference sequence). V lost 5 bases to trimming and J lost 5 bases; unmatched junction nucleotides: 6. As DNA, the CDR3 is TGCAGTGCTCCGCGGGGGATGGACGAGCAGTACTTC. Translated: CSAPRGMDEQYF.

The gene calls are TRBV6-1 and TRBJ2-6; D not certain. Germline V lookup: CDR1 MNHNS, CDR2 SASEGT. The CDR3 is made up of 15 amino acids. With 11 bases removed from V and 0 bases from J, the gap between germline ends came to 14 bases. CDR3 DNA: TGTGCCGTTCTCACGGGCCCCTCTGGGGCCAACGTCCTGACTTTC. Protein product: CAVLTGPSGANVLTF.

This clonotype was detected many times. The rearrangement links TRBV12-3 or TRBV12-4 to TRBJ1-1; TRBD1 matches 9 bases. The CDR3 length is 14 residues. The trim removed 7 bases at V and 6 bases at J, leaving 9 bases unmatched. The CDR3 coding sequence is TGTGCCAGCACCTTCGTTACAGGGGGCTCTGAAGCTTTCTTT. It translates to CASTFVTGGSEAFF.

This clonotype came up many times. The gene calls are TRBV29-1 and TRBJ1-2, with 9 bases matching TRBD1. Germline assignment: CDR1 SQVTM and CDR2 ANQGSEA. The CDR3 extends over 13 amino acids. V gave up 6 bases and J gave up 4 bases; unmatched junction bases: 6. In DNA form, the CDR3 reads TGCAGCGTGGTGGGACAGGGACCCTATGGCTACACCTTC. Translating gives CSVVGQGPYGYTF.

V gene TRBV12-3 or TRBV12-4 combines with J gene TRBJ2-1; 11 bases match TRBD2. V shed 4 bases, J shed 0 bases, and the junction held 5 bases outside the gene matches. There are 17 residues in the CDR3. The CDR3 reads CASSSASGGSSYNEQFF. In DNA form, the CDR3 reads TGTGCCAGCAGTTCGGCTAGCGGGGGGAGCTCCTACAATGAGCAGTTCTTC.

This clonotype was detected only a few times. The chain links TRBV20-1 to TRBJ1-5; D possibly corresponds to TRBD1 (6 bases). V gave up 0 bases and J gave up 2 bases, with 14 bases separating them. Germline-derived CDR1 and CDR2 are DFQATT and SNEGSKA (reference sequence). The CDR3 loop spans 16 amino acids. CDR3 coding DNA: TGCAGTGCTAGAGATTCGAGGGGGAAGGGCAATCAGCCCCAGCATTTT. Protein sequence: CSARDSRGKGNQPQHF.

This clonotype has at least ten counts. The V call is TRBV6-2 or TRBV6-3, the J call TRBJ2-5; 13 bases are a match to TRBD2. Germline values: CDR1 MNHEY, CDR2 SVGEGT. Unmatched junction bases numbered 9, after V lost 4 bases and J lost 4 bases. This CDR3 contains 17 residues. For the CDR3, the DNA is TGTGCCAGCAGTTCCGGGACTAGCGGGATCTTGGTAGAGACCCAGTACTTC. The encoded protein is CASSSGTSGILVETQYF.

This clonotype showed up many times. The chain uses TRBV20-1 and TRBJ1-1; D unresolved. Germline V gives CDR1 DFQATT, CDR2 SNEGSKA (reference sequence). Between the trimmed V and J ends, which lost 0 bases and 1 base, there was a span of 6 bases. The CDR3 covers 13 residues. The CDR3, as DNA: TGCAGTGCTAGAGATTGGGGGAACACTGAAGCTTTCTTT. Translation: CSARDWGNTEAFF.